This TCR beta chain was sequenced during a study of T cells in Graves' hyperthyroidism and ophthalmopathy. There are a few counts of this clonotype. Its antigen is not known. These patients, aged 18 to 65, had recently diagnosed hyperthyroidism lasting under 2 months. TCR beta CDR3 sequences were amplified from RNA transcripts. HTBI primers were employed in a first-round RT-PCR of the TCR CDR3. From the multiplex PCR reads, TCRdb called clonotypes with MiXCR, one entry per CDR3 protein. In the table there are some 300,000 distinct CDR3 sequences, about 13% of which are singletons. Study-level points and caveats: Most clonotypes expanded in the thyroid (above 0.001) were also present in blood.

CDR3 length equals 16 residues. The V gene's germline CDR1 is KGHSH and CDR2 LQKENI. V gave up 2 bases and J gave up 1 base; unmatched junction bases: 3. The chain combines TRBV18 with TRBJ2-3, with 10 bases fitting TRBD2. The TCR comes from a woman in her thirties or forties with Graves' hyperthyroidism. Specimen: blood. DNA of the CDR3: TGTGCCAGCTCACCAGCTGGACTAGCGGGCACAGATACGCAGTATTTT. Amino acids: CASSPAGLAGTDTQYF.